The present T cell receptor (beta chain) was sequenced within a study of blood T cell repertoires in COVID-19. Overall study: Sites in the United States, Italy and Spain provided acute and convalescent COVID-19 samples. From T cells, B-cell-depleted T cells, or PBMCs came the material, which was cDNA or gDNA.

The CDR3 is 16 residues long. V lost 0 bases and J lost 1, with 12 bases in between. Germline V gives CDR1 MNHEY, CDR2 SMNVEV (reference sequence). Those enrolled in Seattle joined during active infection and were followed longitudinally afterward. Sequencing used immunoSEQ multiplex PCR; TCRdb keeps in-frame clones, though not all of them. Among about 360,000 clones listed, approximately 86% were seen once. The sequence came from a woman in her fifties or sixties with COVID-19, enrolled during active disease. Sample: peripheral blood. The chain couples TRBV27 to TRBJ1-2, with D possibly matching TRBD1 (6 bases). CDR3 protein: CASSLSGHGYNYGYTF. The DNA of the CDR3 is TGTGCCAGCAGTTTATCGGGACACGGTTATAACTATGGCTACACCTTC.